This entry describes one T cell receptor beta chain. The antigen remains unidentified. This sample was included in a study of T cell responses to AZD1222 COVID-19 vaccine. Broader study findings: Among those given AZD1222, only 6 or 7 were seropositive at baseline. Breadth and depth of Spike-specific TCRs rose after two AZD1222 doses.

Sequencing used immunoSEQ multiplex PCR; TCRdb keeps in-frame clones, though not all of them. Of 120,000 or so clones listed, over 80% are singletons. Trimming cost V 3 bases and J 4 bases, with 13 bases left between them. The CDR3 spans 14 residues. The germline V gene encodes CDR1 LNHDA and CDR2 SQIVND (reference sequence). The TCR comes from an adult in good health. Sequenced material: peripheral blood, taken on day 0 of AZD1222 vaccination. The V and J genes are TRBV19 and TRBJ2-7; D is possibly TRBD2 (5 bases). The CDR3 loop reads CASSIGLGRYEQYF. CDR3 DNA sequence: TGTGCCAGTAGTATTGGACTGGGTAGGTACGAGCAGTACTTC.